This T cell receptor (beta chain) was sequenced during a study of CD8 T cells in ankylosing spondylitis. TCRdb itself ran the 5' RACE reads through MiXCR, one entry per CDR3 protein. This sample has 150,000 to 200,000 distinct CDR3 sequences, with 15% to 20% found just once. This clonotype has a count of ten or more. Its antigen is not identified. Study-wide results and limits: Certain motif variants had earlier appeared in reactive arthritis synovial fluid and blood. Researchers reportedly found disease-linked clones significantly enriched in matched ankylosing spondylitis synovial fluid.

The origin of this receptor is a male donor aged 5 to 29 with ankylosing spondylitis or in good health (not recorded which). The sample comprised blood, either unsorted or a sorted T cell fraction (not recorded which).

CDR3 amino acids: CASSLEGLAETGELFF. DNA for the CDR3: TGTGCCAGCAGCTTAGAAGGCCTAGCGGAAACCGGGGAGCTGTTTTTT. The chain recombines TRBV7-8 with TRBJ2-2; TRBD2 matches 7 bases. Trimming cost V 1 base and J 5 bases; bases outside gene matches: 7. Germline V CDR1 and CDR2: SGHVS, FQNEAQ. The CDR3 runs to 16 residues.